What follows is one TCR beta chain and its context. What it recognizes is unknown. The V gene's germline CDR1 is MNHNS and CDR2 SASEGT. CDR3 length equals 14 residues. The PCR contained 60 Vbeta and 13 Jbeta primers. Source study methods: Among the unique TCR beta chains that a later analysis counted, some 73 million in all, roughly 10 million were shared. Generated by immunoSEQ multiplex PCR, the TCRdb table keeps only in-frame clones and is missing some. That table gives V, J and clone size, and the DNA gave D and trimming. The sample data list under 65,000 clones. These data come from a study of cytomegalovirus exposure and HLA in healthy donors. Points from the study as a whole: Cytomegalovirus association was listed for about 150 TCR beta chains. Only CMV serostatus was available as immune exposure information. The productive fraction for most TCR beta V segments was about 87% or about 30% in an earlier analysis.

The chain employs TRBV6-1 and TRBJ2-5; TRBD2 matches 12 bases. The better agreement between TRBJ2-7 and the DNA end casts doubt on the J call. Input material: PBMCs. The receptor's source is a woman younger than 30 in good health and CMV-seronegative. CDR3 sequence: CASILAGGPYEQYF. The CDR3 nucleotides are TGTGCCAGTATACTAGCGGGAGGACCCTACGAGCAGTACTTC.